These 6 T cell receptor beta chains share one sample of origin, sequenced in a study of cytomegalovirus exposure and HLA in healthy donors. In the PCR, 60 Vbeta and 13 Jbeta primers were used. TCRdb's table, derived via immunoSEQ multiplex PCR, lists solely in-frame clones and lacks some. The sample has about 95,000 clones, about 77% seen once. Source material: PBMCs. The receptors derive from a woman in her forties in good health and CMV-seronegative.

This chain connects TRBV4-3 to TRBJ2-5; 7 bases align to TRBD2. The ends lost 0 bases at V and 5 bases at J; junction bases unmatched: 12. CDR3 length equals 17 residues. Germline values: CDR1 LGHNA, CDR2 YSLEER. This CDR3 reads CASSQDPRGSYSETQYF. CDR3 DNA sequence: TGCGCCAGCAGCCAAGACCCGCGGGGGAGCTATTCGGAGACCCAGTACTTC.

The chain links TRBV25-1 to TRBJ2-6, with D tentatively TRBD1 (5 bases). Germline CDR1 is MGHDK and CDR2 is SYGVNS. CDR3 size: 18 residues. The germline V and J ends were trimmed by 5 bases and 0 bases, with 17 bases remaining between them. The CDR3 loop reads CASSWPRALLSGANVLTF. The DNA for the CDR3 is TGTGCCAGCAGTTGGCCCAGGGCTCTACTCTCTGGGGCCAACGTCCTGACTTTC.

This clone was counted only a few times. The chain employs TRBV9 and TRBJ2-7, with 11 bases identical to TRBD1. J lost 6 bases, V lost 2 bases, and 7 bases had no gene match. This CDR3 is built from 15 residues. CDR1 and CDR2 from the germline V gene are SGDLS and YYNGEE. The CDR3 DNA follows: TGTGCCAGCAGCGTCTTGGGACAGGGGGTTAGCGAGCAGTACTTC. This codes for CASSVLGQGVSEQYF.

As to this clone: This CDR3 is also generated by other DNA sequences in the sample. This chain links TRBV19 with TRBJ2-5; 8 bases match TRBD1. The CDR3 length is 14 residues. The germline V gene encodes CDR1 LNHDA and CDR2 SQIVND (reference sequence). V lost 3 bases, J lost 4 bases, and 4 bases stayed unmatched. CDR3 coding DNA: TGTGCCAGTAGTATCGGGCAGGGGGCAGAGACCCAGTACTTC. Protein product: CASSIGQGAETQYF.

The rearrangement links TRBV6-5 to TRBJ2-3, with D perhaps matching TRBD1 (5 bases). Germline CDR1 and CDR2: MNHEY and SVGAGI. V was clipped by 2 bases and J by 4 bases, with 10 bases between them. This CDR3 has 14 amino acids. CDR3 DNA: TGTGCCAGCAGTTACAGGGGTTACTCAGATACGCAGTATTTT. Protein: CASSYRGYSDTQYF.

In nucleotides, the CDR3 is TGTGCCAGCAGCTCACAGGTAAACACTGAAGCTTTCTTT. Its translation is CASSSQVNTEAFF. This chain links TRBV11-2 with TRBJ1-1, with D perhaps TRBD1 (5 bases). Deletions cut 4 bases from V and 2 bases from J, with 8 bases between. Germline V gives CDR1 SGHAT, CDR2 FQNNGV. This CDR3 comprises 13 residues. Together with reference TRBV11-2 and TRBJ1-1, the CDR3 gives the full variable domain: EAGVAQSPRYKIIEKRQSVAFWCNPISGHATLYWYQQILGQGPKLLIQFQNNGVVDDSQLPKDRFSAERLKGVDSTLKIQPAKLEDSAVYLCASSSQVNTEAFFGQGTRLTVV.